This T cell receptor beta chain appears in the sequencing data of a study of T cell responses to AZD1222 COVID-19 vaccine. In the case of this clone: Its target is not known.

Assay used: immunoSEQ multiplex PCR; TCRdb lists only in-frame clones, some missing. The sample contains roughly 150,000 clones, roughly 85% of which appear only once. Second-dose recipients at about 4 or about 12 weeks were treated as one pooled group. Trimming pared 3 bases from V and 3 bases from J, leaving 6 bases between. Germline loops: CDR1 LGHDT, CDR2 YNNKEL (reference sequence). The CDR3 is 12 residues long. Regarding the study as a whole: Spike regions recognized by vaccine-associated CD4 TCRs spanned the protein, led by 160-218 and 743-854.

This chain uses TRBV3-1 (or the pseudogene TRBV3-2) with TRBJ2-7, with D hard to call. The sequence was collected from an adult who received the AZD1222 COVID-19 vaccine. The sample in question was peripheral blood, obtained 28 days after the second AZD1222 dose. The CDR3 reads CASSQFLYEQYF. The CDR3 region has the DNA TGTGCCAGCAGCCAGTTTCTCTACGAGCAGTACTTC.